Below, 19 T cell receptor beta chains from the same sample are listed, as sequenced in a study of shared clonotypes between healthy human individuals. Some clones are missing from TCRdb's copy, which holds only in-frame ones; the method was immunoSEQ multiplex PCR. The data contain around 980,000 clones, approximately 78% of them singletons. Sequenced input: memory CD4+ T cells from PBMCs. Stated subset: CD45RA-negative fraction. The receptor source for this set is a man younger than 30 in good health. Some clones in this sample may be carry-over from other donors' samples.

The J gene is TRBJ1-6, the V gene TRBV7-3; D may be TRBD1 (5 bases). V was shortened by 5 bases and J by 7 bases, with 9 bases between the two germline ends. Germline V lookup: CDR1 SGHTA, CDR2 FQGTGA. There are 13 residues in the CDR3. The CDR3 here is CASSTGVNSPLHF. The CDR3 bases are TGTGCCAGCAGCACGGGGGTCAATTCACCCCTCCACTTT.

The chain has TRBV6-5 and TRBJ2-7, with a tentative D call TRBD1 (5 bases). Germline V lookup: CDR1 MNHEY, CDR2 SVGAGI. This CDR3 spans 14 amino acids. V lost 5 bases and J lost 3, with 14 bases in between. The CDR3 nucleotides are TGTGCCAGCAGTAGGACCTCAGGGCTCTACGAGCAGTACTTC. The encoded protein is CASSRTSGLYEQYF.

This rearrangement joins TRBV18 to TRBJ1-2; 12 nucleotides line up with TRBD1. Per the germline V gene, CDR1 is KGHSH and CDR2 is LQKENI. The CDR3 has 17 amino acids. V gave up 2 bases and J gave up 1 base; unmatched junction bases: 5. The CDR3 bases are TGTGCCAGCTCACCAGTCGGGACAGGGGGCGTTAACTATGGCTACACCTTC. Translated: CASSPVGTGGVNYGYTF.

The chain uses TRBV7-2 and TRBJ2-3, with 11 nucleotides matching TRBD2. The CDR3 is 17 amino acids. Unmatched junction bases numbered 14, after V lost 5 bases and J lost 7 bases. The germline V gene has CDR1 SGHTA and CDR2 FQGNSA. Here the CDR3 DNA reads TGTGCCAGCAGCAAAACTAGCGGGAGCTTGAAACGAAATACGCAGTATTTT. Residues: CASSKTSGSLKRNTQYF.

As concerns this clone: This sequence may be a read error, since a much larger clone differs from it by one base. The chain carries TRBV30 and TRBJ2-3; 7 bases are shared with TRBD2. Germline-derived CDR1 and CDR2 are GTSNPN and SVGIG (reference sequence). CDR3 length: 17 residues. CDR3 sequence reads: CAWSSTGGEIITGTQYF. The CDR3 DNA is TGTGCCTGGAGTAGCACGGGAGGAGAGATAATCACAGGTACGCAGTATTTT.

The chain combines TRBV7-9 with TRBJ1-4; possibly TRBD1 for D (5 bases). The germline V gene has CDR1 SEHNR and CDR2 FQNEAQ (reference sequence). Trimming took off 6 bases at V and 5 bases at J, with 10 bases between the two ends. This CDR3 is built from 13 residues. The CDR3 sequence is CASSLQGNEKLFF. DNA for the CDR3: TGTGCCAGCAGTTTGCAGGGAAATGAAAAACTGTTTTTT. Together with reference TRBV7-9 and TRBJ1-4, the CDR3 gives the full variable domain: DTGVSQNPRHKITKRGQNVTFRCDPISEHNRLYWYRQTLGQGPEFLTYFQNEAQLEKSRLLSDRFSAERPKGSFSTLEIQRTEQGDSAMYLCASSLQGNEKLFFGSGTQLSVL.

About this clone itself: Other nucleotide sequences in the sample specify the same CDR3. The chain carries TRBV29-1 and TRBJ1-1, with 9 bases fitting TRBD1. Germline-derived CDR1 and CDR2 are SQVTM and ANQGSEA. The ends lost 8 bases at V and 2 bases at J; junction bases unmatched: 3. CDR3 size: 12 residues. CDR3 sequence (DNA): TGCAGCTCGGACAGGGGTAACACTGAAGCTTTCTTT. This sequence encodes CSSDRGNTEAFF.

In this sample, this clone turned up a few times. This rearrangement joins TRBV28 to TRBJ1-1, with D perhaps TRBD1 (6 bases). The CDR3 runs to 15 residues. Germline V gene lookup returns CDR1 MDHEN and CDR2 SYDVKM. V lost 4 bases to trimming and J lost 4 bases, with 16 bases between them. CDR3 region: CASSSPTGFRTEAFF. The CDR3 DNA follows: TGTGCCAGCAGTTCACCCACAGGGTTCCGCACTGAAGCTTTCTTT.

The genes are TRBV30 and TRBJ2-1; D uncertain. CDR3 size: 12 residues. V was clipped by 6 bases and J by 4 bases, with 10 bases between them. CDR1 GTSNPN and CDR2 SVGIG come from the germline V gene (reference sequence). The DNA of the CDR3 is TGTGCCTGTTTGATGAGGTACAATGAGCAGTTCTTC. The encoded protein is CACLMRYNEQFF.

The chain combines TRBV11-3 with TRBJ2-5; D may be TRBD2 (6 bases). CDR1 is SGHNT and CDR2 is YENEEA in the germline V gene. The CDR3 has 14 residues. V was shortened by 0 bases and J by 5 bases, with 10 bases between the two germline ends. CDR3 sequence: CASSLDGSGETQYF. CDR3 in DNA: TGTGCCAGCAGCTTAGACGGGAGTGGGGAGACCCAGTACTTC.

The chain combines TRBV10-2 with TRBJ2-2; weak D call: TRBD1 (6 bases). Germline-derived CDR1 and CDR2 are WSHSY and SAAADI. The CDR3 is made up of 13 amino acids. The V gene lost 7 bases and the J gene lost 7 bases, with 13 bases spanning the gap. Here the CDR3 reads CASNGQGIGELFF. DNA of the CDR3: TGCGCCAGCAACGGCCAGGGGATCGGGGAGCTGTTTTTT.

Details on this clone: With a much larger clone just one base away, this may be a read error. The same CDR3 is also encoded by other DNA sequences in this sample. J is TRBJ2-7 and V is TRBV5-1; D remains ambiguous. This CDR3 comprises 12 residues. Trimming stripped 4 bases from V and 2 bases from J, with 7 bases between. Germline assignment: CDR1 SGHRS and CDR2 YFSETQ. CDR3 sequence (DNA): TGCGCCAGCAGCCTAGGGACCTACGAGCAGTACTTC. Its protein product is CASSLGTYEQYF.

This clone appeared a single time. The rearrangement uses TRBV7-2 and TRBJ1-2; 9 nucleotides line up with TRBD1. Germline CDR1 is SGHTA and CDR2 is FQGNSA. The length of the CDR3 is 15 residues. The V and J ends lost 6 bases and 2 bases, in that order; junction bases with no gene match: 7. The CDR3 here is CASRPPGQGNYGYTF. The CDR3 bases are TGTGCCAGCAGACCCCCGGGACAGGGAAACTATGGCTACACCTTC. Full variable domain (remainder filled in from reference TRBV7-2 and TRBJ1-2): GAGVSQSPSNKVTEKGKDVELRCDPISGHTALYWYRQSLGQGLEFLIYFQGNSAPDKSGLPSDRFSAERTGGSVSTLTIQRTQQEDSAVYLCASRPPGQGNYGYTFGSGTRLTVV.

The chain recombines TRBV10-3 with TRBJ1-5; no reliable D call. CDR3 length equals 14 residues. Germline lookup yields CDR1 ENHRY and CDR2 SYGVKD. The V gene lost 1 base and the J gene lost 3 bases, with 7 bases spanning the gap. The CDR3 spells CAISELRSNQPQHF. The CDR3 DNA reads TGTGCCATCAGTGAGTTGAGGTCCAATCAGCCCCAGCATTTT.

This clone was seen repeatedly, ten times or more. The CDR3 DNA reads TGCGCCAGCAGCCAAGAGCAGGGGCTTAGTGAAAAACTGTTTTTT. It encodes CASSQEQGLSEKLFF. J is TRBJ1-4 and V is TRBV4-3, with TRBD1 as a possible D gene (6 bases). The CDR3 loop spans 15 amino acids. The V and J ends lost 0 bases and 7 bases respectively, with 12 bases between them. Germline CDR1 and CDR2: LGHNA and YSLEER.

The chain carries TRBV6-1 and TRBJ1-3; D not resolved. The germline CDR1 and CDR2 sequences are MNHNS and SASEGT. The ends were cut back, 2 bases at V and 5 bases at J, with 10 bases in the middle. The CDR3 spans 14 residues. CDR3 region: CASSEPLARNTIYF. CDR3 bases: TGTGCCAGCAGTGAACCCCTGGCTAGAAACACCATATATTTT.

This chain links TRBV18 with TRBJ1-2, with a possible D match to TRBD1 (6 bases). The CDR3 has 15 residues. V was clipped by 4 bases and J by 2 bases, with 14 bases between them. The germline V gene has CDR1 KGHSH and CDR2 LQKENI. The chain's CDR3 is CASSQMHGQNYGYTF. The DNA for the CDR3 is TGTGCCAGCTCACAAATGCACGGACAGAACTATGGCTACACCTTC. Full variable domain (outside the CDR3, taken from reference TRBV18 and TRBJ1-2): NAGVMQNPRHLVRRRGQEARLRCSPMKGHSHVYWYRQLPEEGLKFMVYLQKENIIDESGMPKERFSAEFPKEGPSILRIQQVVRGDSAAYFCASSQMHGQNYGYTFGSGTRLTVV.

This clone was detected a few times. This chain's CDR3 is CASSGQSGQGDTGELFF. CDR3 in DNA: TGTGCCAGCAGTGGGCAGTCGGGACAGGGCGACACCGGGGAGCTGTTTTTT. This rearrangement joins TRBV6-1 to TRBJ2-2, with 9 bases identical to TRBD1. Per germline, CDR1 MNHNS and CDR2 SASEGT. The CDR3 is 17 residues long. J lost 3 bases, V lost 4 bases, and 9 bases had no gene match.

This chain joins TRBV30 and TRBJ1-6, with D possibly matching TRBD1 (5 bases). The V gene lost 1 base and the J gene lost 8 bases, with 6 bases spanning the gap. This CDR3 has 12 amino acids. Germline CDR1 and CDR2: GTSNPN and SVGIG (reference sequence). Written as DNA, the CDR3 is TGTGCCTGGAGTGGGGGCGATTCACCCCTCCACTTT. Protein sequence: CAWSGGDSPLHF.